The 2 T cell receptor beta chains below were found in one sample sequenced in a study of blood T cell repertoires in COVID-19. The method was immunoSEQ multiplex PCR; TCRdb's version includes in-frame clones alone and lacks a portion of them. In the table there are approximately 70,000 clones, about 93% of which are singletons. The material sequenced was peripheral blood. The origin of the receptors is a human donor in a cohort sampled during active COVID-19.

The chain is built from TRBV7-6 and TRBJ2-7, with 8 bases matching TRBD2. The CDR3 length is 16 residues. CDR1 is SGHVS, CDR2 FNYEAQ, per germline. The J segment lost 2 bases and the V segment lost 3 bases, leaving 9 bases of the junction unmatched. The CDR3 sequence: CASSLHSGEMPYEQYF. The CDR3 DNA reads as TGTGCCAGCAGCTTGCATAGCGGGGAGATGCCCTACGAGCAGTACTTC. The full variable domain, with the rest looked up from reference TRBV7-6 and TRBJ2-7, is GAGVSQSPRYKVTKRGQDVALRCDPISGHVSLYWYRQALGQGPEFLTYFNYEAQQDKSGLPNDRFSAERPEGSISTLTIQRTEQRDSAMYRCASSLHSGEMPYEQYFGPGTRLTVT.

V and J are TRBV6-1 and TRBJ2-1; TRBD2 matches 7 bases. From germline, CDR1 is MNHNS and CDR2 SASEGT. The V segment lost 4 bases and the J segment 10 bases; nucleotides outside the gene matches: 16. The CDR3 contains 16 residues. The CDR3 nucleotides are TGTGCCAGCAGTGGAATAGCGGGTTTGCTCCCTCCGGAGCAGTTCTTC. This sequence encodes CASSGIAGLLPPEQFF.